This TCR beta chain was profiled in a study of CD8 T cells in ankylosing spondylitis. Notes on the study in general: Within peripheral blood, clones linked to disease were CD8+ and relatively rare. A number of the motif variants had already been described in reactive arthritis synovial fluid and blood.

Each CDR3 protein is one row after TCRdb ran MiXCR on the 5' RACE reads. The profile shows approximately 140,000 distinct CDR3 sequences, approximately 8.4% of them singletons. As regards this clonotype: What it binds is not known. The limits of the CDR3 on the DNA are not certain, so only TCRdb's listed CDR3 is given.

Per germline, CDR1 SSHAT and CDR2 FNYEAQ (reference sequence). The CDR3 is made up of 14 amino acids, end residues included. The receptor was derived from a male donor with ankylosing spondylitis. The chain links TRBV7-7 to TRBJ2-2; the D call of TRBD1 is as the table states it, not checked on the DNA. The sample consisted of synovial fluid, either unsorted or a sorted T cell fraction (not recorded which). The CDR3 reads CASGWGVSPGSCFF.